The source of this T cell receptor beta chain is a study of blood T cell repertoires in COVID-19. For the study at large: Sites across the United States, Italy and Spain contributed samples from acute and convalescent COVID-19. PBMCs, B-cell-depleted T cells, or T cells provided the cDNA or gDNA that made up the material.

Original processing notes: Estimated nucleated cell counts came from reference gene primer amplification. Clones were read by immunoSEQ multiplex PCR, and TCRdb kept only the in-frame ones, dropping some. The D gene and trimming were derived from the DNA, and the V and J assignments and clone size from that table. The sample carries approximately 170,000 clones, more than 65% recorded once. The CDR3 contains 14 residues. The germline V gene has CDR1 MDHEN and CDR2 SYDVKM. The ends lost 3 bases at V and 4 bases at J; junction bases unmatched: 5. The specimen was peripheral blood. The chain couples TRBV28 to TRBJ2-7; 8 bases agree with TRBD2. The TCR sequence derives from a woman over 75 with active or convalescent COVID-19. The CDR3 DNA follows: TGTGCCAGCAGTTTTGCCCTAGCGGGTTACGAGCAGTACTTC. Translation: CASSFALAGYEQYF.